The source of this TCR beta chain is a study of blood T cell repertoires in COVID-19. V was pared by 8 bases and J by 11 bases, with 17 bases between. The CDR3 sequence is 13 residues long. In germline, CDR1 is SGDLS, CDR2 YYNGEE. Data came from immunoSEQ multiplex PCR; TCRdb stores just in-frame clones and leaves some out. The table shows under 85,000 clones, with about 83% occurring only once. This clonotype was sampled from a man aged 50-59 years with acute or convalescent COVID-19. This chain uses TRBV9 with TRBJ1-6; TRBD1 might be the D (5 bases). The sample consisted of peripheral blood. The DNA for the CDR3 is TGTGCCAGTGGAAGGGAGGGGCTGACACCCCTCCACTTT. As protein: CASGREGLTPLHF.